Presented here are 14 T cell receptor beta chains from one specimen sequenced in a study of blood T cell repertoires in COVID-19. Libraries were prepared by immunoSEQ multiplex PCR; TCRdb keeps only in-frame clonotypes and omits some of them. This sample has some 30,000 clones, with less than 90% found just once. Source material: peripheral blood. The receptors stem from a man older than 75 with active COVID-19.

The V call is TRBV28, the J call TRBJ2-5; a weak D match, TRBD2 (5 bases). The J call may be mistaken, given a closer DNA end match to TRBJ2-7. This CDR3 has 13 amino acids. The V gene's germline CDR1 is MDHEN and CDR2 SYDVKM. The CDR3: CASMNRGSYEQYF. DNA of the CDR3: TGTGCCAGCATGAACAGAGGGTCTTACGAGCAGTACTTC.

The gene calls are TRBV6-6 and TRBJ1-5; 8 bases are shared with TRBD1. V was pared by 4 bases and J by 5 bases, with 7 bases of the junction left unmatched. Germline V lookup: CDR1 MNHNY, CDR2 SVGAGI (reference sequence). This CDR3 spans 15 amino acids. CDR3 region: CASSSPDRAHQPQHF. In DNA, the CDR3 is TGTGCCAGCAGTTCCCCGGACAGGGCACATCAGCCCCAGCATTTT.

The J gene is TRBJ2-3, the V gene TRBV5-1; D call uncertain. V was pared by 1 base and J by 6 bases, with 12 bases between. CDR3 size: 14 residues. Germline CDR1 and CDR2: SGHRS and YFSETQ. CDR3 sequence (DNA): TGCGCCAGCAGCTTGAGATTAGCAGCGGATACGCAGTATTTT. Its protein is CASSLRLAADTQYF.

The chain joins TRBV4-1 to TRBJ2-2; 10 nucleotides line up with TRBD2. The CDR3 has 16 amino acids. Germline CDR1 reads MGHRA; CDR2 reads YSYEKL. The junction had 5 bases not matched to a gene; V was cut back by 4 bases and J by 3 bases. In nucleotides, the CDR3 is TGCGCCAGCAGCCCGCTAGCGGGGGAACACACCGGGGAGCTGTTTTTT. This translates into CASSPLAGEHTGELFF.

The chain links TRBV18 to TRBJ1-1; the D gene is possibly TRBD1 (6 bases). V was pared by 0 bases and J by 3 bases, with 11 bases between. This CDR3 spans 15 amino acids. Germline V gives CDR1 KGHSH, CDR2 LQKENI. CDR3 sequence (DNA): TGTGCCAGCTCACCACCGAGGGGGATGCACACTGAAGCTTTCTTT. Translating it yields CASSPPRGMHTEAFF.

The chain joins TRBV18 to TRBJ1-1; TRBD1 matches at 7 bases. Germline-derived CDR1 and CDR2 are KGHSH and LQKENI. Trimming removed 3 bases from V and 0 bases from J; junction bases left unmatched: 7. The CDR3 is 16 residues long. The CDR3 sequence: CASSPTGTVMNTEAFF. The CDR3 DNA reads TGTGCCAGCTCACCTACCGGGACAGTAATGAACACTGAAGCTTTCTTT.

The V and J genes are TRBV19 and TRBJ1-5; 8 bases map to TRBD1. Germline values: CDR1 LNHDA, CDR2 SQIVND (reference sequence). This CDR3 comprises 14 residues. V gave up 4 bases and J gave up 6 bases; unmatched junction bases: 5. The DNA of the CDR3 is TGTGCCAGTAGTAACCAGGGGGCGGGTCAGCCCCAGCATTTT. Its protein is CASSNQGAGQPQHF.

The genes are TRBV5-1 and TRBJ2-3; TRBD1 agrees at 7 bases. V shed 4 bases, J shed 0 bases, and the junction held 5 bases outside the gene matches. Germline loops: CDR1 SGHRS, CDR2 YFSETQ. This CDR3 region has 15 residues. DNA of the CDR3: TGCGCCAGCAGCCTAGGACAGGTCAGCACAGATACGCAGTATTTT. Protein product: CASSLGQVSTDTQYF.

The chain couples TRBV5-5 to TRBJ2-1; possibly TRBD1 for D (6 bases). The CDR3 has 14 amino acids. CDR1 and CDR2 (germline): SGHKS, YYEKEE (reference sequence). The ends were cut back, 1 base at V and 5 bases at J, with 10 bases in the middle. This CDR3 is CASSLQGQNNEQFF. DNA for the CDR3: TGTGCCAGCAGCTTGCAGGGACAAAACAATGAGCAGTTCTTC.

The gene calls are TRBV7-9 and TRBJ2-7; D is perhaps TRBD1 (6 bases). Germline V gives CDR1 SEHNR, CDR2 FQNEAQ (reference sequence). The CDR3 is made up of 14 amino acids. Trimming removed 0 bases from V and 8 bases from J, with 14 bases in between. The CDR3 nucleotides are TGTGCCAGCAGCTTAGCGAGGGGGACACAAAAGCAGTACTTC. This sequence encodes CASSLARGTQKQYF.

This chain joins TRBV19 and TRBJ2-7, with D perhaps TRBD2 (5 bases). Trimming took 5 bases from V and 6 from J, leaving 14 bases between them. This CDR3 has 13 residues. Germline V CDR1 and CDR2: LNHDA, SQIVND (reference sequence). CDR3 DNA sequence: TGTGCCAGTAGTTATACCCGGGCGGGCGAGCAGTACTTC. Translated: CASSYTRAGEQYF. Variable domain in full (rest from reference TRBV19 and TRBJ2-7): DGGITQSPKYLFRKEGQNVTLSCEQNLNHDAMYWYRQDPGQGLRLIYYSQIVNDFQKGDIAEGYSVSREKKESFPLTVTSAQKNPTAFYLCASSYTRAGEQYFGPGTRLTVT.

The chain has TRBV2 and TRBJ2-7; TRBD2 aligns across 10 bases. Trimming took 7 bases from V and 0 from J; bases not matched to a gene: 12. The CDR3 has 17 amino acids. Germline assignment: CDR1 SNHLY and CDR2 FYNNEI. CDR3 bases: TGTGCCAGCACCGAAAGGCTAGCGGGGGCCCTCTCCTACGAGCAGTACTTC. It encodes CASTERLAGALSYEQYF.

V gene TRBV7-2 combines with J gene TRBJ2-7, with TRBD1 matching over 10 bases. The CDR3 loop spans 15 amino acids. Germline V CDR1 and CDR2: SGHTA, FQGNSA. The J segment lost 3 bases and the V segment lost 5 bases, leaving 7 bases of the junction unmatched. CDR3 DNA sequence: TGTGCCAGCAGCACTTCCGGGACAGGGGACTACGAGCAGTACTTC. Translating it yields CASSTSGTGDYEQYF.

This sequence joins TRBV9 and TRBJ1-6, with no clear D. V dropped 3 bases and J dropped 4 bases, with 11 bases sitting between them. Germline V CDR1 and CDR2: SGDLS, YYNGEE. This CDR3 has 15 amino acids. CDR3 protein: CASSAGGNYNSPLHF. DNA for the CDR3: TGTGCCAGCAGCGCGGGCGGGAATTATAATTCACCCCTCCACTTT.